The clone carrying this TCR beta chain was seen more than once but under ten times. Its matching antigen is unknown. The CDR3 extends over 13 amino acids. Trimming took 4 bases from V and 4 from J, leaving 11 bases between them. Germline V gene data show CDR1 as MGHRA and CDR2 as YSYEKL. A second PCR, run for about 6 to 11 cycles, used a sample-barcoded 5' primer plus a J-beta primer mix. TCRdb re-called the 5' RACE reads through MiXCR, storing one row per CDR3 protein. Of around 1.5 million distinct CDR3 sequences in the sample, about 43% were seen once. These data come from a study of blood T cells in healthy people across ages. Study-level points and caveats: TCR beta diversity correlated strongly with naive T cell percentage.

Input material: blood. This TCR derives from a woman under 30 in good health. V and J are TRBV4-1 and TRBJ2-7, with D possibly being TRBD2 (5 bases). CDR3 nucleotide sequence: TGCGCCAGCAGCCGTACGAGGGCTTACGAGCAGTACTTC. Protein product: CASSRTRAYEQYF.